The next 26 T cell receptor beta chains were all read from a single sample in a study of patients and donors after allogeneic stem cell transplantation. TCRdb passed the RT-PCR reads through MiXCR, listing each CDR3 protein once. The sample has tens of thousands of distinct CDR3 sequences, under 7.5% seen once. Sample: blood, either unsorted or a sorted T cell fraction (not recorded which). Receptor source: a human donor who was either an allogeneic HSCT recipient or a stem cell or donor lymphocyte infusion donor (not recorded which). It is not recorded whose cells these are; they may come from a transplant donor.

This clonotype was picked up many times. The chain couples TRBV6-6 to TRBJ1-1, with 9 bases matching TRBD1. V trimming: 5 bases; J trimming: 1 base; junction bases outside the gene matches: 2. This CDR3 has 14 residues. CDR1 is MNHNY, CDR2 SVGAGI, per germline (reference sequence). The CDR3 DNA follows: TGTGCCAGCAGTACAGGGGGCAGGAACACTGAAGCTTTCTTT. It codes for CASSTGGRNTEAFF.

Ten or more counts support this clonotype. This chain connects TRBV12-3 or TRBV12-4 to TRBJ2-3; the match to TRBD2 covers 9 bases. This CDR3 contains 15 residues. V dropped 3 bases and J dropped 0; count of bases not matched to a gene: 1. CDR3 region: CASSLAGGSTDTQYF. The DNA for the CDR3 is TGTGCCAGCAGTTTGGCGGGAGGGAGCACAGATACGCAGTATTTT.

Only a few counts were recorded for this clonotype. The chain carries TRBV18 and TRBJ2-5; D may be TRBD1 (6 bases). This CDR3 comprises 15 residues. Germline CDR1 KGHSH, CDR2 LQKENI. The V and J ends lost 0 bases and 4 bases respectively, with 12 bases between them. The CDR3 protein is CASSPPGDNRETQYF. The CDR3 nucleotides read TGTGCCAGCTCACCACCGGGGGACAATCGAGAGACCCAGTACTTC.

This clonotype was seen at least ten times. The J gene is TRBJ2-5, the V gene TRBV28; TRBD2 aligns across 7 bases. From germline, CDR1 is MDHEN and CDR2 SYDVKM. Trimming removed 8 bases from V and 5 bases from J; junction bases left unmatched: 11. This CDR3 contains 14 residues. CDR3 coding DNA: TGTGCCAGCGGGTCGGCGGGAGTGAAGGAGACCCAGTACTTC. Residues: CASGSAGVKETQYF. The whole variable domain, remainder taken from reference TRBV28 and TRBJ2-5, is DVKVTQSSRYLVKRTGEKVFLECVQDMDHENMFWYRQDPGLGLRLIYFSYDVKMKEKGDIPEGYSVSREKKERFSLILESASTNQTSMYLCASGSAGVKETQYFGPGTRLLVL.

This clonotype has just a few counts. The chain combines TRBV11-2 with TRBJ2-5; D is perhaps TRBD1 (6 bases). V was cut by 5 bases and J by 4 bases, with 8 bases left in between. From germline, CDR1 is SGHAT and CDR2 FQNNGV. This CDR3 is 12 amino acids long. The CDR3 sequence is CASSPRGETQYF. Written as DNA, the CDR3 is TGTGCCAGCAGCCCCAGGGGAGAGACCCAGTACTTC. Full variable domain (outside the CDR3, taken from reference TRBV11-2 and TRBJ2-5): EAGVAQSPRYKIIEKRQSVAFWCNPISGHATLYWYQQILGQGPKLLIQFQNNGVVDDSQLPKDRFSAERLKGVDSTLKIQPAKLEDSAVYLCASSPRGETQYFGPGTRLLVL.

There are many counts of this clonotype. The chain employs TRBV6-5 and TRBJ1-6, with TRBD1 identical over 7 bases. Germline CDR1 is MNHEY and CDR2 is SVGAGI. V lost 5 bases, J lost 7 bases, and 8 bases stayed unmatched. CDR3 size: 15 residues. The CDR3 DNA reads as TGTGCCAGCAGTCCAGGGACAGAGAGGAATTCACCCCTCCACTTT. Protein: CASSPGTERNSPLHF.

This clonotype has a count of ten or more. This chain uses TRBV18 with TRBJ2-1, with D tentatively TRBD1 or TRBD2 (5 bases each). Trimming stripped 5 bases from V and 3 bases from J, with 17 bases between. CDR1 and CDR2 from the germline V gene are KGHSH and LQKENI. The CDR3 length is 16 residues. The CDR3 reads CASSIKKGSVYNEQFF. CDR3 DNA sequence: TGTGCCAGCTCAATAAAGAAGGGGAGCGTCTACAATGAGCAGTTCTTC.

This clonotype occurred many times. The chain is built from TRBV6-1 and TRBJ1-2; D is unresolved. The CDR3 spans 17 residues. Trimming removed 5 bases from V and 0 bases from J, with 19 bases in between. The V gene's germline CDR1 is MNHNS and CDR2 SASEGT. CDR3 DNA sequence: TGTGCCAGCAGTCCTACCTCCGGAGGGCTCTCTAACTATGGCTACACCTTC. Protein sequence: CASSPTSGGLSNYGYTF.

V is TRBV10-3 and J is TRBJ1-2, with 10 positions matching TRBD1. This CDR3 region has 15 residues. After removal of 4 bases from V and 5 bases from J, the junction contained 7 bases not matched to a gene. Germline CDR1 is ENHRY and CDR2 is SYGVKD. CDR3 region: CAISVRPGQGYGYTF. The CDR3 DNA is TGTGCCATCAGTGTCCGCCCGGGACAGGGGTATGGCTACACCTTC.

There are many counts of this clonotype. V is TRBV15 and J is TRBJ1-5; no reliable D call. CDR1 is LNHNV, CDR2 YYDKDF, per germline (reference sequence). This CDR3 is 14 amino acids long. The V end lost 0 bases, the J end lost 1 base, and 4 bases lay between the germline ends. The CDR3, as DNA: TGTGCCACCAGCAGAGAAACAAGCAATCAGCCCCAGCATTTT. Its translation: CATSRETSNQPQHF.

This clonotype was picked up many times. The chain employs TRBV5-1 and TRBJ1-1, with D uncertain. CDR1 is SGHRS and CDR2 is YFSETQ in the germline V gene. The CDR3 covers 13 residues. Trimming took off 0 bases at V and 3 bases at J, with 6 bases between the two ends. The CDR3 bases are TGCGCCAGCAGCTTGGAGAGTCACACTGAAGCTTTCTTT. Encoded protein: CASSLESHTEAFF. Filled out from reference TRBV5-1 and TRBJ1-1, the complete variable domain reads KAGVTQTPRYLIKTRGQQVTLSCSPISGHRSVSWYQQTPGQGLQFLFEYFSETQRNKGNFPGRFSGRQFSNSRSEMNVSTLELGDSALYLCASSLESHTEAFFGQGTRLTVV.

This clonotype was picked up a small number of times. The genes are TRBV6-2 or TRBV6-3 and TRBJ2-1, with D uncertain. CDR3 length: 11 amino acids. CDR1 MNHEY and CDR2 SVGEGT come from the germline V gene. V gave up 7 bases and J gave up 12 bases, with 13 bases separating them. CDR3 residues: CASTQTGLQFF. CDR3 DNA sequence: TGTGCCAGCACCCAGACCGGCCTGCAGTTCTTC.

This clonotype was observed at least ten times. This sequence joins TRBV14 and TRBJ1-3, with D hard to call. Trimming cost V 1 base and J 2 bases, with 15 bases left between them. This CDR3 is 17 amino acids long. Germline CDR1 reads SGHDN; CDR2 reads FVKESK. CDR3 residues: CASSQVGLGSTGNTIYF. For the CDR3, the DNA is TGTGCCAGCAGCCAAGTAGGGCTGGGATCAACTGGAAACACCATATATTTT.

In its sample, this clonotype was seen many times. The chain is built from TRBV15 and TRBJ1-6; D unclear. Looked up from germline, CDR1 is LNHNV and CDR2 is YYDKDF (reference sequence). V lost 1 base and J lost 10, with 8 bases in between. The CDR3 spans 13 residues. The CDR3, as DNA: TGTGCCACCAGCAGAGTCCTAGTGTCACCCCTCCACTTT. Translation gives CATSRVLVSPLHF.

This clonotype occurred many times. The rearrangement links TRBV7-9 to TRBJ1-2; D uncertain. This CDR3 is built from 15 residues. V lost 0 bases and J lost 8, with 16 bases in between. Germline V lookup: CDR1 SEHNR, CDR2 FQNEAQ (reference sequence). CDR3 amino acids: CASSLASGFISGYTF. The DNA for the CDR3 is TGTGCCAGCAGCTTAGCTTCGGGTTTTATTAGCGGCTACACCTTC.

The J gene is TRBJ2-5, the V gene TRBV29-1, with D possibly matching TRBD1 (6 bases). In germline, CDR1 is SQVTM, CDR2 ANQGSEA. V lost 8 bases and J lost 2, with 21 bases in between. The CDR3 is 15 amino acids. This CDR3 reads CSFLRDTLLQETQYF. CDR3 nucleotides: TGCAGCTTCCTCCGGGACACCCTCCTACAAGAGACCCAGTACTTC.

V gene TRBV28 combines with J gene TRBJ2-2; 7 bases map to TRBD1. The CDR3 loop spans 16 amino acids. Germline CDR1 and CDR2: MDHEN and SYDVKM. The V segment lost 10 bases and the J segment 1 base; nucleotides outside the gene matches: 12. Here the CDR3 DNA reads TGTGCCACCGCGGGCCCACAGGGGTGGAACACCGGGGAGCTGTTTTTT. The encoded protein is CATAGPQGWNTGELFF.

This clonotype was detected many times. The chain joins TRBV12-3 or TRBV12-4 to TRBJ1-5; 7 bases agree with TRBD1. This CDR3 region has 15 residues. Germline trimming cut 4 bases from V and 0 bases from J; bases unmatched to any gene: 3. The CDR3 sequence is CASSSGGNSNQPQHF. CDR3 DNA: TGTGCCAGCAGTTCAGGGGGAAATAGCAATCAGCCCCAGCATTTT.

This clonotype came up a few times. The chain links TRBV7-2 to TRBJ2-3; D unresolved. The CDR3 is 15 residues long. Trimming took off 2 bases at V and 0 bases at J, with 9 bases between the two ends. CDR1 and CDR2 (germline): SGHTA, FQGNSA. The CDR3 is CASSLNRLSTDTQYF. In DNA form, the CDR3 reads TGTGCCAGCAGCTTAAACCGACTTAGCACAGATACGCAGTATTTT.

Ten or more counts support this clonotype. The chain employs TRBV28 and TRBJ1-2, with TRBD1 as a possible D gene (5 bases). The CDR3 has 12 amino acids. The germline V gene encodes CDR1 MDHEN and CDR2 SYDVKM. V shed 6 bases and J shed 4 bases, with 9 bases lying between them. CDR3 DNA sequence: TGTGCCAGCAGGACGGGGCTCTATGGCTACACCTTC. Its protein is CASRTGLYGYTF.

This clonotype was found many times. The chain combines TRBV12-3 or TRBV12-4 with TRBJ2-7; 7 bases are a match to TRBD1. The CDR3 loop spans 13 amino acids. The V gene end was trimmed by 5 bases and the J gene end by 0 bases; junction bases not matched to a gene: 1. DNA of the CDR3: TGTGCCAGCAGTCGGGACAGCTCCTACGAGCAGTACTTC. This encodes CASSRDSSYEQYF.

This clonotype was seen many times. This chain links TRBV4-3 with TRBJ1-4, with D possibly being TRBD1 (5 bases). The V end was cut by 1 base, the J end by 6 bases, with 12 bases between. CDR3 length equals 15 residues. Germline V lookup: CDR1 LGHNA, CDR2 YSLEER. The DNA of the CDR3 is TGCGCCAGCAGCCAAGGGTCCAAGGGGTATGAAAAACTGTTTTTT. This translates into CASSQGSKGYEKLFF.

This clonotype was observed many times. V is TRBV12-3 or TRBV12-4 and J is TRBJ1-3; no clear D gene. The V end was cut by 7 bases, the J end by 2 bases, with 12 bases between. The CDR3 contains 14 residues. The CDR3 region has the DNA TGTGCCAGCACCCCACAGCTACCTGGAAACACCATATATTTT. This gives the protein CASTPQLPGNTIYF.

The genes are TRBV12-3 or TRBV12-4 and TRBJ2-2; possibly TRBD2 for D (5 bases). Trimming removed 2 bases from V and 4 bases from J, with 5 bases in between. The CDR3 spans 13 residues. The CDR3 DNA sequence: TGTGCCAGCAGTTTACTAGCCACCGGGGAGCTGTTTTTT. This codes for CASSLLATGELFF.

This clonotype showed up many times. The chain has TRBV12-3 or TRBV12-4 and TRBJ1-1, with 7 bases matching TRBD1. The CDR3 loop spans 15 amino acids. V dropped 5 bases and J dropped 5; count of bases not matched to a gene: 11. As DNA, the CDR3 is TGTGCCAGCAGTCACGCCAGGGGGGGCGGGACTGAAGCTTTCTTT. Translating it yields CASSHARGGGTEAFF.

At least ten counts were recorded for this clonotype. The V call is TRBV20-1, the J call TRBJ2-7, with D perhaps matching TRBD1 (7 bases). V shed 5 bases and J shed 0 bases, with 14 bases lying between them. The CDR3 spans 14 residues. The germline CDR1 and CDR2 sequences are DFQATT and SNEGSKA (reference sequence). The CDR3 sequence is CSAGGGRFSYEQYF. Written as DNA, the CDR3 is TGCAGTGCTGGAGGGGGCAGATTCTCCTACGAGCAGTACTTC.